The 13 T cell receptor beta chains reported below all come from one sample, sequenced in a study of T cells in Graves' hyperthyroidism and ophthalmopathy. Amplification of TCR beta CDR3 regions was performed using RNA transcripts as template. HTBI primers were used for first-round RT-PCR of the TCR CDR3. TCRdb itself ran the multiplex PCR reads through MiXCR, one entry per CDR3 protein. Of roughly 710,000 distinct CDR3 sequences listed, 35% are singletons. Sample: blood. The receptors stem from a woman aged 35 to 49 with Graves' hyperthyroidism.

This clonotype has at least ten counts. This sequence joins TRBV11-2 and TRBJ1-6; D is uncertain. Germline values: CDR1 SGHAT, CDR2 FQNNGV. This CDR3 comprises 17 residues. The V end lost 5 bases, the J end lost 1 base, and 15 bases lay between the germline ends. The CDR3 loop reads CASSPTGSRSYNSPLHF. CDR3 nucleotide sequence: TGTGCCAGCAGCCCAACCGGGAGCCGATCCTATAATTCACCCCTCCACTTT.

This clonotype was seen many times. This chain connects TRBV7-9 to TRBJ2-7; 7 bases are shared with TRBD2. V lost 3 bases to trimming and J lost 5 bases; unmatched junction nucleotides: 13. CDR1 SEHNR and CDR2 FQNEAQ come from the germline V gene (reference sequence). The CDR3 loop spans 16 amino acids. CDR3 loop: CASSFRSGLVPNEQYF. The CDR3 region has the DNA TGTGCCAGCAGCTTCCGATCCGGACTAGTACCGAACGAGCAGTACTTC.

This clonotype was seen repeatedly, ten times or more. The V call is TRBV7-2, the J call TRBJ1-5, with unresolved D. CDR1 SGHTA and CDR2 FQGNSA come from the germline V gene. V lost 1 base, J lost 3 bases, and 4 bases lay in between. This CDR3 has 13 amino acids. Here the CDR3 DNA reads TGTGCCAGCAGCTTAGAGAACAATCAGCCCCAGCATTTT. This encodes CASSLENNQPQHF. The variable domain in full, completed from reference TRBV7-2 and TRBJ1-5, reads GAGVSQSPSNKVTEKGKDVELRCDPISGHTALYWYRQSLGQGLEFLIYFQGNSAPDKSGLPSDRFSAERTGGSVSTLTIQRTQQEDSAVYLCASSLENNQPQHFGDGTRLSIL.

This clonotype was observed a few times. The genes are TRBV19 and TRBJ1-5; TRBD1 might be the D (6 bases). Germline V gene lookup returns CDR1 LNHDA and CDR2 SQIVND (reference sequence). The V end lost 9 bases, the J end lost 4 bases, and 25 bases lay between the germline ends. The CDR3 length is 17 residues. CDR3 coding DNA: TGTGCCAGCCGACTGGTGGGGTCCGGACAGAAGAATCAGCCCCAGCATTTT. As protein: CASRLVGSGQKNQPQHF.

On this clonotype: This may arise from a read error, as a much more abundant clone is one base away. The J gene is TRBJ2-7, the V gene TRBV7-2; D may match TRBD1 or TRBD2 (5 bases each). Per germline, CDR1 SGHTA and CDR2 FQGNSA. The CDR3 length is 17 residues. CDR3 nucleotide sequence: TGTGCCGGCAGCCCGTTTCCCGGGGCCGTGTCATCCTACGAGCAGTACTTC. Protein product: CAGSPFPGAVSSYEQYF.

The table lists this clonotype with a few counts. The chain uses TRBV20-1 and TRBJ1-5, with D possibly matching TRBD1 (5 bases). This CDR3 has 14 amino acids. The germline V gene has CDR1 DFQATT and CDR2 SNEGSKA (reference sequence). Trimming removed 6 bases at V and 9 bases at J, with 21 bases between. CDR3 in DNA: TGCAGTGCCAGCCGGGGGGACGGGCCGTCGCCCCAGCATTTT. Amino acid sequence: CSASRGDGPSPQHF.

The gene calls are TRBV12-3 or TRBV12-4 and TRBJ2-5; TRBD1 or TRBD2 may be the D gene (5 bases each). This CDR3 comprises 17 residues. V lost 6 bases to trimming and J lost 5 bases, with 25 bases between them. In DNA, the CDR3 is TGTGCCAGCAGATCCGAGGGTCTACCATCCCCAGGGGAGACCCAGTACTTC. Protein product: CASRSEGLPSPGETQYF.

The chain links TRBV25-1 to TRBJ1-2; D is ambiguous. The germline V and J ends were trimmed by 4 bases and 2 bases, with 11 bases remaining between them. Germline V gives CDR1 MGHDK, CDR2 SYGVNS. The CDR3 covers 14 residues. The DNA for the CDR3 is TGTGCCAGCAGTGGAGCCCAGACGAACTATGGCTACACCTTC. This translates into CASSGAQTNYGYTF.

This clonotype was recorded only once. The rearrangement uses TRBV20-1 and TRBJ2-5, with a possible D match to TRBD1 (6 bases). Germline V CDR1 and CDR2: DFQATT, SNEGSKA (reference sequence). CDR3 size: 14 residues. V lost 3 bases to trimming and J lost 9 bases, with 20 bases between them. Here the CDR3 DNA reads TGCAGTGCTAGGCCAAACAGGGACAATCAGCCCCAGTACTTC. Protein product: CSARPNRDNQPQYF.

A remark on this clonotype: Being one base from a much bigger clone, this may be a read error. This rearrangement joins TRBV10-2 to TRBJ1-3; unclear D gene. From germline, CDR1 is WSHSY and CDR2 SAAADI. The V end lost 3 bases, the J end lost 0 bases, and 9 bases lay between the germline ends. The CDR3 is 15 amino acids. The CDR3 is CASSEAVVSGNTIYF. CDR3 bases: TGCGCCAGCAGTGAAGCCGTCGTCTCTGGAAACACCATATATTTT.

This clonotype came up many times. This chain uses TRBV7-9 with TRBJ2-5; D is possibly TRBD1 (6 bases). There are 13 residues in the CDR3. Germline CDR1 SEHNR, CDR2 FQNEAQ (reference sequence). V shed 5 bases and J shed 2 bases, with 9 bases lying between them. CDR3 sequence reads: CASSQGQQETQYF. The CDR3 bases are TGTGCCAGCAGCCAAGGACAGCAAGAGACCCAGTACTTC.

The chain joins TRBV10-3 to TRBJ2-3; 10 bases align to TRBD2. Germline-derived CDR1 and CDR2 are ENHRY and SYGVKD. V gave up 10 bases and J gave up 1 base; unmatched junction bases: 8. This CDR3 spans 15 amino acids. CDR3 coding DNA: TGTGCCACCGGACCCGGGACTAGCGGCACAGATACGCAGTATTTT. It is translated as CATGPGTSGTDTQYF.

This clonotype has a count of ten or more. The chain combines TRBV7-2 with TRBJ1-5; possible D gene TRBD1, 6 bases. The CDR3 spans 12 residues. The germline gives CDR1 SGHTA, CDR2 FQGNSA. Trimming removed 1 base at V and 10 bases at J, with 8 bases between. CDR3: CASSLVQGPQHF. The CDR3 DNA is TGTGCCAGCAGCTTAGTACAGGGACCCCAGCATTTT.